The 18 T cell receptor beta chains below were found in one sample sequenced in a study of blood T cell repertoires in COVID-19. Method: immunoSEQ multiplex PCR; TCRdb's copy keeps in-frame clones and lacks some. The table shows fewer than 500,000 clones, with approximately 90% occurring only once. The sample consisted of peripheral blood. Receptor source: a man aged 18 to 29 with COVID-19, enrolled during active disease.

The J gene is TRBJ2-3, the V gene TRBV19, with D uncertain. The CDR3 runs to 13 residues. Trimming left V 4 bases short and J 4 bases short, with 9 bases between. Germline V lookup: CDR1 LNHDA, CDR2 SQIVND (reference sequence). CDR3 amino acids: CASSKSLADTQYF. CDR3 DNA: TGTGCCAGTAGTAAATCCCTCGCAGATACGCAGTATTTT.

This clone was observed once. This sequence joins TRBV3-1 (or the pseudogene TRBV3-2) and TRBJ2-7; maybe TRBD1 (6 bases). Looked up from germline, CDR1 is LGHDT and CDR2 is YNNKEL (reference sequence). V was trimmed by 3 bases and J by 3 bases, leaving 12 bases between them. The CDR3 is made up of 14 amino acids. The CDR3 DNA reads TGTGCCAGCAGCCATCTGGGGGCGAACTACGAGCAGTACTTC. Translation gives CASSHLGANYEQYF.

The V gene is TRBV28, the J gene TRBJ1-2; D unresolved. The germline gives CDR1 MDHEN, CDR2 SYDVKM. V gave up 4 bases and J gave up 8 bases, with 8 bases separating them. The CDR3 covers 11 residues. The CDR3 DNA follows: TGTGCCAGCAGTTGGGCCGGAGGCTACACCTTC. It encodes CASSWAGGYTF.

The chain carries TRBV11-2 and TRBJ2-7, with 8 positions matching TRBD1. Germline V gives CDR1 SGHAT, CDR2 FQNNGV. The trim removed 2 bases at V and 3 bases at J, leaving 6 bases unmatched. This CDR3 comprises 15 residues. The CDR3 nucleotides read TGTGCCAGCAGCTTACTCTTCGGACAGGGCTACGAGCAGTACTTC. Residues: CASSLLFGQGYEQYF.

The rearrangement joins TRBV7-6 to TRBJ2-1; 12 bases align to TRBD2. From germline, CDR1 is SGHVS and CDR2 FNYEAQ. The ends lost 5 bases at V and 8 bases at J; junction bases unmatched: 7. CDR3 size: 15 residues. CDR3 DNA sequence: TGTGCCAGCAGCCAGACTAGCGGGAGTAAGGATGAGCAGTTCTTC. Translation: CASSQTSGSKDEQFF.

In DNA, the CDR3 is TGTGCCAGCAGCTGGGGGACAGGGAACATTCAGTACTTC. Its translation: CASSWGTGNIQYF. This chain joins TRBV7-9 and TRBJ2-4; 9 bases match TRBD1. The CDR3 spans 13 residues. Trimming at V came to 4 bases and at J to 7 bases, leaving 2 bases not matched to a gene. Germline values: CDR1 SEHNR, CDR2 FQNEAQ (reference sequence).

The chain employs TRBV27 and TRBJ1-2, with D possibly TRBD1 on 5 matching bases. The V end lost 2 bases, the J end lost 3 bases, and 10 bases lay between the germline ends. The CDR3 has 14 amino acids. Germline V gene lookup returns CDR1 MNHEY and CDR2 SMNVEV (reference sequence). The CDR3 bases are TGTGCCAGCAGTTTACAGGGCGGAGACTATGGCTACACCTTC. This translates into CASSLQGGDYGYTF.

This clone has more than one count but fewer than ten. The chain is built from TRBV19 and TRBJ1-5, with D possibly being TRBD1 (5 bases). Trimming pared 2 bases from V and 7 bases from J, leaving 12 bases between. Germline values: CDR1 LNHDA, CDR2 SQIVND (reference sequence). There are 14 residues in the CDR3. CDR3: CASSISRAMQPQHF. CDR3 DNA: TGTGCCAGTAGTATATCCAGGGCAATGCAGCCCCAGCATTTT. Full variable domain (rest looked up from reference TRBV19 and TRBJ1-5): DGGITQSPKYLFRKEGQNVTLSCEQNLNHDAMYWYRQDPGQGLRLIYYSQIVNDFQKGDIAEGYSVSREKKESFPLTVTSAQKNPTAFYLCASSISRAMQPQHFGDGTRLSIL.

On this clone: In the same sample, other DNA sequences code for this CDR3. This chain links TRBV28 with TRBJ1-2, with 9 bases lining up with TRBD1. The germline CDR1 and CDR2 sequences are MDHEN and SYDVKM. The CDR3 covers 14 residues. Germline trimming cut 2 bases from V and 4 bases from J; bases unmatched to any gene: 2. The DNA for the CDR3 is TGTGCCAGCAGTTTAGGACAGGGGAGCTATGGCTACACCTTC. This encodes CASSLGQGSYGYTF.

CDR3 amino acids: CASSGQGASTDTQYF. CDR3 nucleotide sequence: TGTGCCAGCAGTGGACAGGGGGCCAGCACAGATACGCAGTATTTT. The chain uses TRBV7-2 and TRBJ2-3; TRBD1 matches 11 bases. With V trimmed by 6 bases and J by 0 bases, 2 bases remained unmatched. Germline lookup yields CDR1 SGHTA and CDR2 FQGNSA. The CDR3 runs 15 residues.

The genes are TRBV5-1 and TRBJ1-5; 8 nucleotides match TRBD1. The V gene end was trimmed by 4 bases and the J gene end by 4 bases; junction bases not matched to a gene: 1. Germline V gene lookup returns CDR1 SGHRS and CDR2 YFSETQ. The length of the CDR3 is 13 residues. CDR3 nucleotide sequence: TGCGCCAGCAGCCGGGACAGGAATCAGCCCCAGCATTTT. Its protein is CASSRDRNQPQHF.

The V call is TRBV14, the J call TRBJ2-7, with D unclear. The CDR3 length is 13 residues. Germline-derived CDR1 and CDR2 are SGHDN and FVKESK. Trimming cost V 4 bases and J 3 bases, with 10 bases left between them. The CDR3 DNA is TGTGCCAGCAGCCCCGGGTCAGACTACGAGCAGTACTTC. Translating gives CASSPGSDYEQYF.

This clone was observed many times. CDR3 nucleotides: TGTGCCAGCAGTTACTCGACAGGGGGAGCCTACGAGCAGTACTTC. Amino acid sequence: CASSYSTGGAYEQYF. The chain links TRBV6-5 to TRBJ2-7; 9 bases match TRBD1. CDR3 length: 15 residues. Germline V lookup: CDR1 MNHEY, CDR2 SVGAGI. J lost 2 bases, V lost 0 bases, and 2 bases had no gene match.

This clone was picked up one time. This rearrangement joins TRBV5-1 to TRBJ1-2; D possibly corresponds to TRBD1 (6 bases). This CDR3 spans 15 amino acids. Germline CDR1 and CDR2: SGHRS and YFSETQ. Between the trimmed V and J ends, which lost 0 bases and 3 bases, there was a span of 12 bases. Here the CDR3 reads CASSLEPQGYYGYTF. The CDR3 DNA reads TGCGCCAGCAGCTTGGAACCACAGGGTTACTATGGCTACACCTTC.

The rearrangement uses TRBV7-2 and TRBJ2-7, with 7 nucleotides matching TRBD2. Trimming cost V 6 bases and J 0 bases; bases outside gene matches: 8. The CDR3 has 15 amino acids. CDR1 is SGHTA and CDR2 is FQGNSA in the germline V gene. DNA for the CDR3: TGTGCCAGCAGACACGTTATAGCGGGCTCCTACGAGCAGTACTTC. Translation gives CASRHVIAGSYEQYF. Combining the CDR3 with reference TRBV7-2 and TRBJ2-7 gives the whole variable domain GAGVSQSPSNKVTEKGKDVELRCDPISGHTALYWYRQSLGQGLEFLIYFQGNSAPDKSGLPSDRFSAERTGGSVSTLTIQRTQQEDSAVYLCASRHVIAGSYEQYFGPGTRLTVT.

The chain uses TRBV29-1 and TRBJ2-3, with 16 bases matching TRBD2. CDR1 is SQVTM, CDR2 ANQGSEA, per germline. CDR3 length equals 18 residues. V trimming: 3 bases; J trimming: 2 bases; junction bases outside the gene matches: 8. As DNA, the CDR3 is TGCAGCGTTGATGGGACTAGCGGGGGGGAAACGCTCACAGATACGCAGTATTTT. Translating it yields CSVDGTSGGETLTDTQYF.

The chain recombines TRBV7-9 with TRBJ2-7; D call uncertain. V lost 1 base, J lost 0 bases, and 10 bases lay in between. Germline CDR1 SEHNR, CDR2 FQNEAQ (reference sequence). The CDR3 runs 15 residues. The CDR3 region has the DNA TGTGCCAGCAGCTTAGATGGCTTTGGCTCCTACGAGCAGTACTTC. Protein product: CASSLDGFGSYEQYF. The full variable domain, its missing parts supplied by reference TRBV7-9 and TRBJ2-7, is DTGVSQNPRHKITKRGQNVTFRCDPISEHNRLYWYRQTLGQGPEFLTYFQNEAQLEKSRLLSDRFSAERPKGSFSTLEIQRTEQGDSAMYLCASSLDGFGSYEQYFGPGTRLTVT.

The CDR3 bases are TGTGCCAGTAGTTCGGGAACCGATGAGCAGTTCTTC. Protein sequence: CASSSGTDEQFF. The genes are TRBV18 and TRBJ2-1, with D possibly matching TRBD2 (5 bases). CDR3 length: 12 amino acids. CDR1 is KGHSH and CDR2 is LQKENI in the germline V gene. The ends were cut back, 9 bases at V and 8 bases at J, with 14 bases in the middle.